What follows describes a single T cell receptor (beta chain). The data derive from a study of blood T cell repertoires in COVID-19. Study information: Samples of COVID-19 (acute and convalescent) were obtained from the United States, Italy and Spain. From T cells, B-cell-depleted T cells, or PBMCs came the material, which was cDNA or gDNA.

As handled by the study authors: The authors estimated nucleated cell counts from reference gene primer amplification. Assay used: immunoSEQ multiplex PCR; TCRdb lists only in-frame clones, some missing. V, J and clone size are taken as reported in that table, and D and trimming were inferred from the DNA itself. Of roughly 320,000 clones listed, roughly 86% are singletons. Germline-derived CDR1 and CDR2 are KGHSH and LQKENI. The CDR3 spans 12 residues. The ends were cut back, 2 bases at V and 10 bases at J, with 11 bases in the middle. Enrolled during active infection, Seattle patients were then followed longitudinally.

Sequencing was performed on peripheral blood. The TCR originated in a woman under 40 with COVID-19, enrolled during active disease. This chain links TRBV18 with TRBJ1-1; D unresolved. CDR3 in amino acids: CASSPGQNLAFF. The CDR3 nucleotides are TGTGCCAGCTCACCAGGCCAAAATTTAGCTTTCTTT.